This section outlines one T cell receptor beta chain sequence together with its context. Its antigen is unidentified. PCR employed 60 Vbeta and 13 Jbeta primers. Sequencing was performed with immunoSEQ multiplex PCR; in TCRdb, only in-frame clones are kept and a portion is missing. The sample yields about 190,000 clones, roughly 80% seen once. The record originates from a study of cytomegalovirus exposure and HLA in healthy donors. Unrecorded immune exposure was likely among donors, who were nominally healthy when sampled. General study results and limits: Reportedly, cytomegalovirus status was diagnosed with high sensitivity and specificity. As a later analysis showed, a missense DCLRE1C variant was linked to trimming of TCR beta V- and J-genes. Most TCR sequences proved rare, with some public TCRs found in many donors.

Germline-derived CDR1 and CDR2 are SGHRS and YFSETQ. The ends lost 0 bases at V and 7 bases at J; junction bases unmatched: 6. The CDR3 has 15 residues. The material sequenced was PBMCs. The chain carries TRBV5-1 and TRBJ2-3; 9 nucleotides align to TRBD1. This TCR came from a woman aged 18-29 years in good health and CMV-seronegative. CDR3 sequence reads: CASSLEDRGGNTQYF. CDR3 nucleotides: TGCGCCAGCAGCTTGGAGGACAGGGGAGGGAATACGCAGTATTTT.